This TCR beta chain was recorded in a study of cytomegalovirus exposure and HLA in healthy donors. Broader study findings: Association of a missense DCLRE1C variant with TCR beta V- and J-gene trimming was reported in a later analysis.

PCR used 60 Vbeta primers and 13 Jbeta primers. TCRdb's table, derived via immunoSEQ multiplex PCR, lists solely in-frame clones and lacks some. The table has fewer than 100,000 clones, around three quarters seen once; the top ten hold approximately 2%. Germline CDR1 reads SGDLS; CDR2 reads YYNGEE. V lost 3 bases and J 5 bases, leaving 11 bases between the germline ends. The CDR3 length is 13 residues. Turning to this clone: Its antigen is undetermined.

The TCR comes from a man aged 35 to 55 in good health and CMV-seronegative. The sample consisted of PBMCs. This chain uses TRBV9 with TRBJ2-5; D gene unclear. CDR3 loop: CASSAYAGETQYF. CDR3 in DNA: TGTGCCAGCAGCGCCTACGCTGGTGAGACCCAGTACTTC.